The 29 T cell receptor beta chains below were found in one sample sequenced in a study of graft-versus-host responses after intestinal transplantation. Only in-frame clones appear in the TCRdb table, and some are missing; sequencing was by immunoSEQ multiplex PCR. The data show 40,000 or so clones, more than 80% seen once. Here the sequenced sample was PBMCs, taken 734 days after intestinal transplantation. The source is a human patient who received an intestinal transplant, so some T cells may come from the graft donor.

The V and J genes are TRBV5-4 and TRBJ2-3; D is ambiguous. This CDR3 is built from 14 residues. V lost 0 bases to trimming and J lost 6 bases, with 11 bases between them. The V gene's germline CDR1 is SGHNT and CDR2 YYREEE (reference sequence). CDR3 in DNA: TGTGCCAGCAGCTTGGGAAGGTTCGGGGATACGCAGTATTTT. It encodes CASSLGRFGDTQYF.

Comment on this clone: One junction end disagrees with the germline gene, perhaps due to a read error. This CDR3 is CASSLKAVADEQYF. DNA for the CDR3: TGTGCCAGCAGCTTGAAGGCGGTAGCTGACGAGCAGTACTTC. The rearrangement joins TRBV5-3 to TRBJ2-7, with no clear D. TRBV5-3 is an ORF, with its function uncertain. The CDR3 sequence is 14 residues long.

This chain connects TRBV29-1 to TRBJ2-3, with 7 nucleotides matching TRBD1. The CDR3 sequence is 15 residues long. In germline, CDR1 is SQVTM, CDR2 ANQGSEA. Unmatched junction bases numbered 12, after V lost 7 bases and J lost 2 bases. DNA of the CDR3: TGCAGCGCTTACAGGGGCCACTCCTTCACAGATACGCAGTATTTT. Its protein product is CSAYRGHSFTDTQYF.

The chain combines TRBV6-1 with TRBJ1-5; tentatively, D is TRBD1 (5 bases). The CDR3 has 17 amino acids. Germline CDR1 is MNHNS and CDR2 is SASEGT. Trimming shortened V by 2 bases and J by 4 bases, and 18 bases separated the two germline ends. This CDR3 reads CASSEIEGSGRNQPQHF. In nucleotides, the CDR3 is TGTGCCAGCAGTGAAATAGAGGGGTCAGGAAGGAATCAGCCCCAGCATTTT.

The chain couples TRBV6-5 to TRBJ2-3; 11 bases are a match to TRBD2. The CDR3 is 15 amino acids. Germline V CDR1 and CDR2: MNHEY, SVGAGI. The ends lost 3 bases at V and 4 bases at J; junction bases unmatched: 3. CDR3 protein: CASSYSGRASDTQYF. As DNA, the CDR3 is TGTGCCAGCAGTTATAGCGGGAGGGCCTCAGATACGCAGTATTTT.

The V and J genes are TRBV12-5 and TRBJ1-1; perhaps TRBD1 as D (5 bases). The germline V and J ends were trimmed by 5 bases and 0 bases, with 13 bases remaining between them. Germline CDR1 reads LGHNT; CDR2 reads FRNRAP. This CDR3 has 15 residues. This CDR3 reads CASGLAGRLNTEAFF. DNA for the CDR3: TGTGCTAGTGGTCTCGCGGGACGCCTGAACACTGAAGCTTTCTTT.

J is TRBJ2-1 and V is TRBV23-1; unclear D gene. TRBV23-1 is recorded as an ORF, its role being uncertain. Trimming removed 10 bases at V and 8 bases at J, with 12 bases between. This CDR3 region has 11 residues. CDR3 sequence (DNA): TGCGCCATCCCCCCCCGACATGAGCAGTTCTTC. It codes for CAIPPRHEQFF.

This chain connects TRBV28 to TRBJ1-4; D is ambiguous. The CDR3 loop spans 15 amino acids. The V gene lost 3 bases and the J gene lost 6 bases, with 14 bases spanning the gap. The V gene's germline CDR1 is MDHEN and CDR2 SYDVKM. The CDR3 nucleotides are TGTGCCAGCAGTTTCGACATACCCTCAGATGAAAAACTGTTTTTT. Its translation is CASSFDIPSDEKLFF.

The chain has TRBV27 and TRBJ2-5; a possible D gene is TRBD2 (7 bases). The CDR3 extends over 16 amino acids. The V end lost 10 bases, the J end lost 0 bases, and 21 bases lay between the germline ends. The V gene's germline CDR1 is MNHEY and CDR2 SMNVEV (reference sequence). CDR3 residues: CATALRGGMYQETQYF. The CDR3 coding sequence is TGTGCCACCGCGTTGAGGGGGGGGATGTACCAAGAGACCCAGTACTTC.

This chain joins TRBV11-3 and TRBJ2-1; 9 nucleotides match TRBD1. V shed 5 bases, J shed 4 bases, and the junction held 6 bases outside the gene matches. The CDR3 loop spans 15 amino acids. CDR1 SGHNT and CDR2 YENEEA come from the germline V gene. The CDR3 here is CASSPGQGSYNEQFF. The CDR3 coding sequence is TGTGCCAGCAGCCCGGGACAGGGATCGTACAATGAGCAGTTCTTC. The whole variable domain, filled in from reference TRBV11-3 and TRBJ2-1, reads EAGVVQSPRYKIIEKKQPVAFWCNPISGHNTLYWYLQNLGQGPELLIRYENEEAVDDSQLPKDRFSAERLKGVDSTLKIQPAELGDSAVYLCASSPGQGSYNEQFFGPGTRLTVL.

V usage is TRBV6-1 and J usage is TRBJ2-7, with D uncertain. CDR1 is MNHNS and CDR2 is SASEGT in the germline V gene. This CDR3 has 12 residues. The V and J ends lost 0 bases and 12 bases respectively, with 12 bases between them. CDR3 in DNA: TGTGCCAGCAGTGAAGCAGGACCCGCGCGGTACTTC. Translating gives CASSEAGPARYF.

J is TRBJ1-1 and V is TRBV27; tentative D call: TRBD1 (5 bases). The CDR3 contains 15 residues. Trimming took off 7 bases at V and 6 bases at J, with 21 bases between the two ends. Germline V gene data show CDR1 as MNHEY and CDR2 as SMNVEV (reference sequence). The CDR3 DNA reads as TGTGCCAGCATGACTTGGGAGGGGTCGTTACCTGAAGCTTTCTTT. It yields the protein CASMTWEGSLPEAFF.

CDR3 nucleotide sequence: TGCGCCAGCAGCTTGGGCGCTAGCGGGGGGTTGGATACGCAGTATTTT. It codes for CASSLGASGGLDTQYF. This chain joins TRBV5-1 and TRBJ2-3; 11 bases are a match to TRBD2. The CDR3 is 16 residues long. Germline CDR1 SGHRS, CDR2 YFSETQ. V lost 0 bases to trimming and J lost 6 bases; unmatched junction nucleotides: 6.

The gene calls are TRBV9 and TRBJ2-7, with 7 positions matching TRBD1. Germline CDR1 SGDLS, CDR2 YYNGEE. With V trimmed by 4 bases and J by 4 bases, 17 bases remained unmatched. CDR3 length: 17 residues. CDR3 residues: CASSPGLGGPPGYEQYF. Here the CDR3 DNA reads TGTGCCAGCAGCCCGGGGTTAGGGGGCCCCCCCGGGTACGAGCAGTACTTC.

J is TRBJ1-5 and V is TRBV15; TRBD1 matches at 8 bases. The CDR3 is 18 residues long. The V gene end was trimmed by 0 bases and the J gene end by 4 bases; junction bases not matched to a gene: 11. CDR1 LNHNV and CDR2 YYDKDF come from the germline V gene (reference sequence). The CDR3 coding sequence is TGTGCCACCAGCAGAGATCGTACGGGGCAGGGGGCAAATCAGCCCCAGCATTTT. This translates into CATSRDRTGQGANQPQHF.

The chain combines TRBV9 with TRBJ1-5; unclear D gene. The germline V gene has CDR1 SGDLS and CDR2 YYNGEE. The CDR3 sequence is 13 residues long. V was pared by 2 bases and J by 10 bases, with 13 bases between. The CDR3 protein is CASSVTEGGPQHF. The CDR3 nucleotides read TGTGCCAGCAGCGTCACAGAGGGAGGTCCCCAGCATTTT.

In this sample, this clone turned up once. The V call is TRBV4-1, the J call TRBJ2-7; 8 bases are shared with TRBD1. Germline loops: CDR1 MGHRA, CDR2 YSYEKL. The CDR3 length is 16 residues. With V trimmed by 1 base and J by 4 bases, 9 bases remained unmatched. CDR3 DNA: TGCGCCAGCAGCCAAGGGGACAGGTCAGGACTTTACGAGCAGTACTTC. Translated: CASSQGDRSGLYEQYF.

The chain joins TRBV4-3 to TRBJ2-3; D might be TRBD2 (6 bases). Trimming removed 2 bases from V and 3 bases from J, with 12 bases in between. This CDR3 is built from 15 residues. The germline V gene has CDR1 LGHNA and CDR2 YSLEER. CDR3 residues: CASSQLYSGTDTQYF. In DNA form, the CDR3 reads TGCGCCAGCAGCCAATTGTATAGCGGAACAGATACGCAGTATTTT.

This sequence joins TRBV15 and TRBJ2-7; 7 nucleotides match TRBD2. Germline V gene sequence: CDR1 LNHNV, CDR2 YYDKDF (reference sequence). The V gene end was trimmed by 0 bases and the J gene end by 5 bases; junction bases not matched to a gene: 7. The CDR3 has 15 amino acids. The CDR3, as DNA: TGTGCCACCAGCAGAGATCGGGCCGGGGGGAACGAGCAGTACTTC. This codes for CATSRDRAGGNEQYF.

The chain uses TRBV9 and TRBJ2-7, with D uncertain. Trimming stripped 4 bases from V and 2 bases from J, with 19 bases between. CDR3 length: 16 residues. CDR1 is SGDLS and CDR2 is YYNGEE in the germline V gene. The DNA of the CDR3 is TGTGCCAGCAGCTCCTCCTCTAACACAGCCCCCTACGAGCAGTACTTC. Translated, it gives CASSSSSNTAPYEQYF.

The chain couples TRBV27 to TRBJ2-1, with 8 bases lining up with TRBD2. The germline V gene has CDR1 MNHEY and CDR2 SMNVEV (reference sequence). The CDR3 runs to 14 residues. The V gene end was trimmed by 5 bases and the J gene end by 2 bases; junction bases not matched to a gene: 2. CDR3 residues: CASSPAGAYNEQFF. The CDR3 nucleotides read TGTGCCAGCAGTCCAGCGGGAGCCTACAATGAGCAGTTCTTC.

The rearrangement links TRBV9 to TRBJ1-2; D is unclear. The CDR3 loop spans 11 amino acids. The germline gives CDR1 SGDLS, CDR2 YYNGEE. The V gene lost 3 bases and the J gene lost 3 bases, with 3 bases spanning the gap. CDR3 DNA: TGTGCCAGCAGCGGGGACTATGGCTACACCTTC. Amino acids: CASSGDYGYTF.

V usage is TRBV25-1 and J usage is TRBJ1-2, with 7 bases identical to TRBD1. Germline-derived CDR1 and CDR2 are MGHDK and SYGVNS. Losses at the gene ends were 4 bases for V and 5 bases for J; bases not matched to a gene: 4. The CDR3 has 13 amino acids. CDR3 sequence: CASSASGGYGYTF. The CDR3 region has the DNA TGTGCCAGCAGTGCTTCAGGGGGATATGGCTACACCTTC.

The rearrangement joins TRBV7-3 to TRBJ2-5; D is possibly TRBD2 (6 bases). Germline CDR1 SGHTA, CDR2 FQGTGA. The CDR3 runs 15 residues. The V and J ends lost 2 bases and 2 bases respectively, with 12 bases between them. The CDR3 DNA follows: TGTGCCAGCAGCTTACCCTCCGGGGGTCAAGAGACCCAGTACTTC. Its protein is CASSLPSGGQETQYF.

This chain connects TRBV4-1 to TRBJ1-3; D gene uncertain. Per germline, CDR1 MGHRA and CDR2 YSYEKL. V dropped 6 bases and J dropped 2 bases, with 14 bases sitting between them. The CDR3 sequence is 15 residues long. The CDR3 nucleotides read TGCGCCAGCAGTCTATTTGGGAAAACTGGAAACACCATATATTTT. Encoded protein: CASSLFGKTGNTIYF.

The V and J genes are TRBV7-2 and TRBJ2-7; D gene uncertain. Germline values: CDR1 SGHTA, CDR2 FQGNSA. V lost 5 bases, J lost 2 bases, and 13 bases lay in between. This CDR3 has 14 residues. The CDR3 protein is CASSPGRRAYEQYF. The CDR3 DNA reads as TGTGCCAGCAGCCCCGGACGACGAGCCTACGAGCAGTACTTC.

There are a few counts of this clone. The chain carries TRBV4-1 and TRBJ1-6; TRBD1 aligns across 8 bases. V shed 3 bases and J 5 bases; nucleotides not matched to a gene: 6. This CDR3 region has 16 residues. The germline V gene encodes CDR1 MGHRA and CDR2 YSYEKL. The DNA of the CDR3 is TGCGCCAGCAGCCATACGGACAGGGACGATAATTCACCCCTCCACTTT. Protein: CASSHTDRDDNSPLHF.

The chain's CDR3 is CASSLVGRSLGSGEQFF. CDR3 DNA: TGTGCCAGCAGCTTAGTGGGCCGATCTCTGGGGTCCGGTGAGCAGTTCTTC. J is TRBJ2-1 and V is TRBV7-3; D is unresolved. Germline lookup yields CDR1 SGHTA and CDR2 FQGTGA. Between the trimmed V and J ends, which lost 2 bases and 9 bases, there was a span of 23 bases. The CDR3 totals 17 residues.

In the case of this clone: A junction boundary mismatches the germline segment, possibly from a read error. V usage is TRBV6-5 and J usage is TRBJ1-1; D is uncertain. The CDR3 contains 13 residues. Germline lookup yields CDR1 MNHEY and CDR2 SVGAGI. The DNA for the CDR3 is TGTGCCAGCGGTTACCAGAAGAACACTGAAGCTTTCTTT. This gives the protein CASGYQKNTEAFF.